This T cell receptor beta chain comes out of a study of blood T cell repertoires in COVID-19. As for the study in general: Material from acute and convalescent COVID-19 was sourced from the United States, Italy and Spain. Nucleic acid was either cDNA or gDNA, and it came from T cells, B-cell-depleted T cells, or PBMCs.

The CDR3 covers 14 residues. Germline values: CDR1 MNHEY, CDR2 SMNVEV (reference sequence). V lost 6 bases to trimming and J lost 5 bases, with 16 bases between them. In the authors' workflow: Quantification of nucleated cells was approximated via reference gene primer amplification. Generated by immunoSEQ multiplex PCR, the TCRdb table keeps only in-frame clones and is missing some. From that table come the V and J calls and clone size; the DNA was used to work out D and trimming. The sample lists roughly 120,000 clones; more than 80% were seen once. Patients at the Seattle site were enrolled during active infection and followed longitudinally.

The sequence was obtained from a woman aged 55-70 years with COVID-19, enrolled during active disease. This chain uses TRBV27 with TRBJ2-5; possible D gene TRBD2, 5 bases. The sample was peripheral blood. CDR3 coding DNA: TGTGCCAGCAGGAACCAACTAGTAAGCGAGACCCAGTACTTC. Translated, it gives CASRNQLVSETQYF.